The 30 T cell receptor beta chains given below trace back to one sample, sequenced in a study of cytomegalovirus exposure and HLA in healthy donors. Both 60 Vbeta primers and 13 Jbeta primers went into the PCR. Generated by immunoSEQ multiplex PCR, the TCRdb table keeps only in-frame clones and is missing some. The profile shows some 170,000 clones, about 81% of them singletons. Sequenced: PBMCs. These receptors were taken from a woman between 50 and 59 years old in good health and CMV-seropositive.

The chain employs TRBV5-1 and TRBJ2-1; 7 positions agree with TRBD1. This CDR3 has 14 amino acids. CDR1 is SGHRS, CDR2 YFSETQ, per germline. Losses at the gene ends were 3 bases for V and 5 bases for J; bases not matched to a gene: 5. The CDR3 region has the DNA TGCGCCAGCAGCTCGGGACAGCTAAACAATGAGCAGTTCTTC. Encoded protein: CASSSGQLNNEQFF.

This sequence joins TRBV12-5 and TRBJ2-5, with 7 bases lining up with TRBD2. Trimming removed 2 bases from V and 6 bases from J; junction bases left unmatched: 6. CDR3 length: 14 amino acids. Germline values: CDR1 LGHNT, CDR2 FRNRAP. The CDR3 nucleotides are TGTGCTAGTGGTTTGTCGGGGGGTCGGCAGACCCAGTACTTC. It yields the protein CASGLSGGRQTQYF. The full variable domain, in which reference TRBV12-5 and TRBJ2-5 provide the parts outside the CDR3, is DARVTQTPRHKVTEMGQEVTMRCQPILGHNTVFWYRQTMMQGLELLAYFRNRAPLDDSGMPKDRFSAEMPDATLATLKIQPSEPRDSAVYFCASGLSGGRQTQYFGPGTRLLVL.

This rearrangement joins TRBV5-1 to TRBJ1-4; no clear D. This CDR3 has 15 residues. Between the trimmed V and J ends, which lost 1 base and 0 bases, there was a span of 7 bases. The germline V gene has CDR1 SGHRS and CDR2 YFSETQ. The CDR3 region is CASSLSPATNEKLFF. The DNA for the CDR3 is TGCGCCAGCAGCTTGAGTCCAGCAACTAATGAAAAACTGTTTTTT.

This clone came up once. The chain recombines TRBV9 with TRBJ1-6, with D hard to call. The CDR3 loop spans 14 amino acids. V was shortened by 0 bases and J by 7 bases, with 8 bases between the two germline ends. Germline V gene data show CDR1 as SGDLS and CDR2 as YYNGEE. The CDR3 coding sequence is TGTGCCAGCAGCGTAGCACAGCCAAATTCACCCCTCCACTTT. Residues: CASSVAQPNSPLHF.

The chain is built from TRBV6-1 and TRBJ1-1, with a possible D match to TRBD1 (6 bases). Germline CDR1 and CDR2: MNHNS and SASEGT. The V end was cut by 2 bases, the J end by 4 bases, with 17 bases between. The CDR3 consists of 16 residues. CDR3 loop: CASSESNSRGGTEAFF. CDR3 coding DNA: TGTGCCAGCAGTGAATCAAACTCCAGGGGTGGCACTGAAGCTTTCTTT.

The chain couples TRBV5-6 to TRBJ1-4; the match to TRBD1 covers 8 bases. CDR3 length: 17 amino acids. The ends lost 4 bases at V and 1 base at J; junction bases unmatched: 9. Germline V lookup: CDR1 SGHDT, CDR2 YYEEEE. The CDR3 nucleotides read TGTGCCAGCAGCGCCAAAGGACAGGGTTTAACTAATGAAAAACTGTTTTTT. Protein: CASSAKGQGLTNEKLFF.

The genes are TRBV2 and TRBJ2-1; a weak D match, TRBD2 (6 bases). This CDR3 spans 13 amino acids. V shed 8 bases and J shed 9 bases, with 17 bases lying between them. Germline loops: CDR1 SNHLY, CDR2 FYNNEI. The CDR3 reads CASGGVDLGEQFF. In nucleotides, the CDR3 is TGTGCCAGCGGCGGGGTGGATTTGGGTGAGCAGTTCTTC.

The chain is built from TRBV29-1 and TRBJ1-1, with D perhaps matching TRBD1 (6 bases). V lost 3 bases and J 0 bases, leaving 11 bases between the germline ends. The CDR3 covers 14 residues. CDR1 SQVTM and CDR2 ANQGSEA come from the germline V gene. CDR3 DNA: TGCAGCGTTGAGCGGGGGGCCCTGAACACTGAAGCTTTCTTT. The encoded protein is CSVERGALNTEAFF.

The genes are TRBV10-2 and TRBJ1-4; no firm D call. The CDR3 is made up of 13 amino acids. The germline V gene encodes CDR1 WSHSY and CDR2 SAAADI. Trimming took off 6 bases at V and 5 bases at J, with 10 bases between the two ends. CDR3 protein: CASRLEENEKLFF. Written as DNA, the CDR3 is TGCGCCAGCAGGTTGGAGGAGAATGAAAAACTGTTTTTT.

The sample holds one count of this clone. The J gene is TRBJ1-5, the V gene TRBV5-6; D is uncertain. V lost 4 bases to trimming and J lost 3 bases, with 14 bases between them. Germline V gives CDR1 SGHDT, CDR2 YYEEEE. The CDR3 totals 15 residues. CDR3 sequence: CASSRGSGYNQPQHF. The CDR3 DNA reads TGTGCCAGCAGCCGAGGGTCAGGATACAATCAGCCCCAGCATTTT.

V and J are TRBV6-1 and TRBJ2-5; 8 bases agree with TRBD2. This CDR3 is built from 14 residues. Germline trimming cut 7 bases from V and 4 bases from J; bases unmatched to any gene: 8. The V gene's germline CDR1 is MNHNS and CDR2 SASEGT. The CDR3 nucleotides read TGTGCCAGCAAGATCGGCGGGGGGCCAGAGACCCAGTACTTC. Its translation is CASKIGGGPETQYF.

The chain combines TRBV20-1 with TRBJ2-1; maybe TRBD1 (6 bases). Germline lookup yields CDR1 DFQATT and CDR2 SNEGSKA (reference sequence). The ends were cut back, 3 bases at V and 8 bases at J, with 8 bases in the middle. The CDR3 covers 11 residues. In nucleotides, the CDR3 is TGCAGTGCTAGCAGGGGCCATGAGCAGTTCTTC. Its translation is CSASRGHEQFF.

The chain combines TRBV16 with TRBJ1-2; 9 bases align to TRBD1. V lost 4 bases, J lost 5 bases, and 2 bases stayed unmatched. The CDR3 has 13 amino acids. CDR1 is KGHSY and CDR2 is FQNENV in the germline V gene. The CDR3 DNA reads as TGTGCCAGCAGCCTCGGACAGGGGTATGGCTACACCTTC. It codes for CASSLGQGYGYTF. Supplemented by reference TRBV16 and TRBJ1-2, the full variable domain reads GEEVAQTPKHLVRGEGQKAKLYCAPIKGHSYVFWYQQVLKNEFKFLISFQNENVFDETGMPKERFSAKCLPNSPCSLEIQATKLEDSAVYFCASSLGQGYGYTFGSGTRLTVV.

The rearrangement uses TRBV30 and TRBJ1-1; D uncertain. V was trimmed by 4 bases and J by 11 bases, leaving 20 bases between them. Germline CDR1 is GTSNPN and CDR2 is SVGIG (reference sequence). The CDR3 covers 13 residues. In DNA form, the CDR3 reads TGTGCCTGGACCCTCATGGCGGTATGTGGGGCTTTCTTT. Its protein product is CAWTLMAVCGAFF.

The J gene is TRBJ2-5, the V gene TRBV6-6; possible D gene TRBD2, 5 bases. V gave up 6 bases and J gave up 5 bases, with 16 bases separating them. Looked up from germline, CDR1 is MNHNY and CDR2 is SVGAGI (reference sequence). This CDR3 has 14 amino acids. The CDR3 sequence: CASSKDREGETQYF. Written as DNA, the CDR3 is TGTGCCAGCAGCAAAGACCGGGAAGGGGAGACCCAGTACTTC.

The chain has TRBV7-9 and TRBJ2-7; TRBD2 is a possible D gene (6 bases). This CDR3 has 13 residues. Trimming took off 9 bases at V and 6 bases at J, with 18 bases between the two ends. From germline, CDR1 is SEHNR and CDR2 FQNEAQ (reference sequence). The CDR3 region is CASRDSSSGEQYF. CDR3 nucleotide sequence: TGTGCCAGTCGGGACTCCTCATCTGGCGAGCAGTACTTC.

In its sample, this clone was seen a few times. This chain connects TRBV13 to TRBJ1-2; 7 positions match TRBD1. The germline CDR1 and CDR2 sequences are PRHDT and FYEKMQ (reference sequence). Trimming took 4 bases from V and 2 from J; bases not matched to a gene: 7. The CDR3 has 15 residues. DNA of the CDR3: TGTGCCAGCAGCTCCTGGGACAGAGAGAACTATGGCTACACCTTC. As protein: CASSSWDRENYGYTF. Complete variable domain (other parts from reference TRBV13 and TRBJ1-2): AAGVIQSPRHLIKEKRETATLKCYPIPRHDTVYWYQQGPGQDPQFLISFYEKMQSDKGSIPDRFSAQQFSDYHSELNMSSLELGDSALYFCASSSWDRENYGYTFGSGTRLTVV.

CDR3 protein: CASSQDDRVNSYEQYF. CDR3 DNA: TGTGCCAGCAGCCAAGACGACAGGGTAAACTCCTACGAGCAGTACTTC. The chain carries TRBV4-2 and TRBJ2-7; 7 bases map to TRBD1. The CDR3 consists of 16 residues. The V gene end was trimmed by 0 bases and the J gene end by 0 bases; junction bases not matched to a gene: 5. Germline CDR1 LGHNA, CDR2 YNFKEQ.

A few counts support this clone. J is TRBJ2-1 and V is TRBV9; perhaps TRBD2 as D (6 bases). From germline, CDR1 is SGDLS and CDR2 YYNGEE. This CDR3 region has 13 residues. Deletions cut 2 bases from V and 7 bases from J, with 10 bases between. This chain's CDR3 is CASSVGTENEQFF. Here the CDR3 DNA reads TGTGCCAGCAGCGTCGGGACTGAAAATGAGCAGTTCTTC. The full variable domain, completed using reference TRBV9 and TRBJ2-1, is DSGVTQTPKHLITATGQRVTLRCSPRSGDLSVYWYQQSLDQGLQFLIQYYNGEERAKGNILERFSAQQFPDLHSELNLSSLELGDSALYFCASSVGTENEQFFGPGTRLTVL.

The chain employs TRBV5-1 and TRBJ1-4; D is perhaps TRBD1 (5 bases). The length of the CDR3 is 14 residues. Germline CDR1 is SGHRS and CDR2 is YFSETQ. V was clipped by 0 bases and J by 6 bases, with 9 bases between them. The CDR3 region is CASSLGGTDEKLFF. As DNA, the CDR3 is TGCGCCAGCAGCTTGGGGGGGACTGATGAAAAACTGTTTTTT.

The gene calls are TRBV7-6 and TRBJ1-1, with D maybe TRBD1 (5 bases). Germline V CDR1 and CDR2: SGHVS, FNYEAQ. The length of the CDR3 is 15 residues. Trimming removed 6 bases at V and 3 bases at J, with 17 bases between. The CDR3 is CASSLNIGEDTEAFF. The CDR3 DNA sequence: TGTGCCAGCAGTCTCAACATAGGGGAGGACACTGAAGCTTTCTTT.

J is TRBJ2-3 and V is TRBV9; no reliable D call. The germline V gene encodes CDR1 SGDLS and CDR2 YYNGEE. V gave up 0 bases and J gave up 6 bases, with 8 bases separating them. The CDR3 loop spans 13 amino acids. The CDR3 spells CASSVGAMDTQYF. CDR3 bases: TGTGCCAGCAGCGTAGGGGCTATGGATACGCAGTATTTT.

The chain carries TRBV30 and TRBJ1-1, with D possibly TRBD1 on 6 matching bases. Germline V gene data show CDR1 as GTSNPN and CDR2 as SVGIG (reference sequence). The CDR3 runs 14 residues. Trimming shortened V by 0 bases and J by 6 bases, and 14 bases separated the two germline ends. The CDR3 loop is CAWSVRVRGSEAFF. CDR3 DNA: TGTGCCTGGAGTGTACGAGTCAGGGGTTCTGAAGCTTTCTTT.

This clone occurred a few times. This chain joins TRBV28 and TRBJ2-2, with 7 bases lining up with TRBD1. V trimming: 3 bases; J trimming: 2 bases; junction bases outside the gene matches: 6. The CDR3 length is 16 residues. Germline CDR1 is MDHEN and CDR2 is SYDVKM. CDR3 in amino acids: CASSFLDRSNTGELFF. Written as DNA, the CDR3 is TGTGCCAGCAGTTTCTTGGACAGGAGCAACACCGGGGAGCTGTTTTTT.

The genes are TRBV7-2 and TRBJ1-2; D remains ambiguous. This CDR3 region has 13 residues. The germline V and J ends were trimmed by 2 bases and 5 bases, with 9 bases remaining between them. Per the germline V gene, CDR1 is SGHTA and CDR2 is FQGNSA. The CDR3 DNA sequence: TGTGCCAGCAGCTTAAGCACCAAGTATGGCTACACCTTC. Its translation: CASSLSTKYGYTF.

V and J are TRBV5-1 and TRBJ2-5; 7 bases align to TRBD1. The CDR3 is 15 residues long. V gave up 4 bases and J gave up 1 base; unmatched junction bases: 7. Looked up from germline, CDR1 is SGHRS and CDR2 is YFSETQ. In nucleotides, the CDR3 is TGCGCCAGCAGCGTAGGGGACAGTATCCAAGAGACCCAGTACTTC. It codes for CASSVGDSIQETQYF.

The V and J genes are TRBV5-8 and TRBJ1-2; 10 nucleotides line up with TRBD1. The CDR3 consists of 15 residues. In germline, CDR1 is SGHTS, CDR2 YDEGEE. Unmatched junction bases numbered 7, after V lost 3 bases and J lost 5 bases. The CDR3 reads CASSSGTGVTYGYTF. DNA for the CDR3: TGTGCCAGCAGCTCCGGGACAGGGGTTACGTATGGCTACACCTTC.

Only a few counts were recorded for this clone. The chain links TRBV10-3 to TRBJ1-5; maybe TRBD1 (6 bases). The CDR3 extends over 12 amino acids. Germline values: CDR1 ENHRY, CDR2 SYGVKD. Trimming stripped 2 bases from V and 11 bases from J, with 10 bases between. The CDR3 DNA follows: TGTGCCATCAGTGAGCGCTCAGGGGCCCAGCATTTT. Protein product: CAISERSGAQHF.

V usage is TRBV30 and J usage is TRBJ1-5, with D unresolved. Trimming took 2 bases from V and 6 from J, leaving 11 bases between them. CDR3 size: 13 residues. CDR1 and CDR2 from the germline V gene are GTSNPN and SVGIG (reference sequence). The CDR3 coding sequence is TGTGCCTGGAGTTCTCAAGGAGGTCAGCCCCAGCATTTT. Amino acid sequence: CAWSSQGGQPQHF.

Points on this clone: At one end the junction does not follow the germline gene, possibly because of a read error. This chain joins TRBV7-9 and TRBJ2-1, with 10 positions matching TRBD2. Germline V CDR1 and CDR2: SEHNR, FQNEAQ (reference sequence). The CDR3 runs 18 residues. This chain's CDR3 is CSSSLDWDRSGGAGEQFF. The CDR3 DNA reads as TGTTCCAGCAGCTTAGATTGGGATCGGAGCGGGGGGGCCGGTGAGCAGTTCTTC.